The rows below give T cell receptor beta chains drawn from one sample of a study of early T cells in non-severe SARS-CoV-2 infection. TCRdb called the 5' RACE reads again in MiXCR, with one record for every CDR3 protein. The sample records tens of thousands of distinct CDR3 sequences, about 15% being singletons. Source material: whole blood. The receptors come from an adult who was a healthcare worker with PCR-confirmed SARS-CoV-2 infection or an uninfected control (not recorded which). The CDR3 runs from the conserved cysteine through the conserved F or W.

CASSWGPGSAQPQHF TRBV11-2
CASSPGGNTEAFF TRBV18
CSVEDRGSGTEAFF TRBV29-1
CSARGGDETQYF TRBV20-1
CASSLTGAGANVLTF TRBV27
CASSLDTYQPQHF TRBV11-2
CASSLDTGELFF TRBV5-1
CASSLGPGGNTIYF TRBV12-3/TRBV12-4
CASSSMASGELFF TRBV7-9
CAWIGTSGINEQFF TRBV30
CASSLRENTGELFF TRBV3-1
CASSGYTDTQYF TRBV7-2
CSGRSQGYNEQFF TRBV29-1
CASSPRGREDFF TRBV6-1
CASSVRPTVGELFF TRBV2
CASSTDGSPYNEQFF TRBV7-9
CASSYSADTQYF TRBV28